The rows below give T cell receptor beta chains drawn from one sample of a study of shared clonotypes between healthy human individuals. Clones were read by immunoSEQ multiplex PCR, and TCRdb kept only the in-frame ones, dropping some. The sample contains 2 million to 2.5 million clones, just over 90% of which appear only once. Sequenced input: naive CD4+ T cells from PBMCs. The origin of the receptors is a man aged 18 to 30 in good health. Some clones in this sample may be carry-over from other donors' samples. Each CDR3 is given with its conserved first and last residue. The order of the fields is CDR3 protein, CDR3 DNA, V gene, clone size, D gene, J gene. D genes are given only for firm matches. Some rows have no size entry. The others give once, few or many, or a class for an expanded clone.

CDR3aa: CASSQGTGGSDTGELFF; CDR3nt: TGTGCCAGCAGCCAAGGGACAGGGGGTTCGGACACCGGGGAGCTGTTTTTT; v_gene: TRBV4-2; abundance: .; d_gene: TRBD1; j_gene: TRBJ2-2
CDR3aa: CASTAGDRGQETQYF; CDR3nt: TGTGCCAGCACGGCCGGAGACAGGGGGCAAGAGACCCAGTACTTC; v_gene: TRBV6-6; abundance: .; d_gene: TRBD1; j_gene: TRBJ2-5
CDR3aa: CASSSQGVGYTF; CDR3nt: TGTGCCAGCAGTTCACAGGGGGTGGGCTACACCTTC; v_gene: TRBV28; abundance: few; d_gene: TRBD1; j_gene: TRBJ1-2
CDR3aa: CASGNREPNTEAFF; CDR3nt: TGTGCCAGCGGAAACAGGGAGCCGAACACTGAAGCTTTCTTT; v_gene: TRBV27; abundance: .; d_gene: .; j_gene: TRBJ1-1
CDR3aa: CATSPWGQPLNTGELFF; CDR3nt: TGTGCCACCAGTCCCTGGGGACAGCCACTGAACACCGGGGAGCTGTTTTTT; v_gene: TRBV15; abundance: .; d_gene: TRBD1; j_gene: TRBJ2-2
CDR3aa: CASSQAGTDTYGYTF; CDR3nt: TGTGCCAGCAGCCAAGCCGGGACAGACACTTATGGCTACACCTTC; v_gene: TRBV4-2; abundance: .; d_gene: TRBD1; j_gene: TRBJ1-2
CDR3aa: CASSPSGANTEAFF; CDR3nt: TGTGCCAGCAGTCCCTCGGGGGCGAACACTGAAGCTTTCTTT; v_gene: TRBV9; abundance: .; d_gene: .; j_gene: TRBJ1-1
CDR3aa: CASISSGQGFHEQYF; CDR3nt: TGTGCCAGCATTTCCTCGGGACAGGGTTTCCACGAGCAGTACTTC; v_gene: TRBV6-5; abundance: .; d_gene: TRBD1; j_gene: TRBJ2-7
CDR3aa: CASSFFPGSSGANVLTF; CDR3nt: TGCGCCAGCAGCTTTTTCCCCGGGAGCTCTGGGGCCAACGTCCTGACTTTC; v_gene: TRBV5-1; abundance: .; d_gene: .; j_gene: TRBJ2-6
CDR3aa: CATGDTIIGHEKLFF; CDR3nt: TGTGCCACCGGGGACACTATCATTGGTCATGAAAAACTGTTTTTT; v_gene: TRBV15; abundance: .; d_gene: .; j_gene: TRBJ1-4
CDR3aa: CASSEYAGPNYGYTF; CDR3nt: TGTGCCAGCAGTGAGTACGCGGGTCCTAACTATGGCTACACCTTC; v_gene: TRBV2; abundance: once; d_gene: .; j_gene: TRBJ1-2
CDR3aa: CASSQDSSRRDYGYTF; CDR3nt: TGCGCCAGCAGCCAAGATAGCTCGCGACGGGACTATGGCTACACCTTC; v_gene: TRBV4-1; abundance: .; d_gene: .; j_gene: TRBJ1-2
CDR3aa: CASSLLGGPDTQYF; CDR3nt: TGTGCCAGCAGCTTACTAGGGGGCCCAGATACGCAGTATTTT; v_gene: TRBV11-2; abundance: .; d_gene: TRBD1; j_gene: TRBJ2-3
CDR3aa: CASSQDWRDHEQYF; CDR3nt: TGTGCCAGCAGCCAGGATTGGCGGGATCACGAGCAGTACTTC; v_gene: TRBV7-2; abundance: .; d_gene: .; j_gene: TRBJ2-7
CDR3aa: CASSPISAGSPNTEAFF; CDR3nt: TGTGCCAGCTCACCAATAAGTGCCGGTTCCCCGAACACTGAAGCTTTCTTT; v_gene: TRBV18; abundance: .; d_gene: .; j_gene: TRBJ1-1
CDR3aa: CASSLRDRNTGELFF; CDR3nt: TGCGCCAGCAGCCTACGGGACAGAAACACCGGGGAGCTGTTTTTT; v_gene: TRBV5-1; abundance: .; d_gene: TRBD1; j_gene: TRBJ2-2
CDR3aa: CSGQGGEDTDTQYF; CDR3nt: TGCAGCGGCCAGGGGGGAGAGGACACAGATACGCAGTATTTT; v_gene: TRBV29-1; abundance: .; d_gene: .; j_gene: TRBJ2-3
CDR3aa: CAGAAVNEQFF; CDR3nt: TGTGCCGGGGCGGCTGTCAATGAGCAGTTCTTC; v_gene: TRBV7-9; abundance: .; d_gene: .; j_gene: TRBJ2-1
CDR3aa: CASSEHPAGANVLTF; CDR3nt: TGTGCCAGCAGTGAGCACCCGGCTGGGGCCAACGTCCTGACTTTC; v_gene: TRBV28; abundance: .; d_gene: .; j_gene: TRBJ2-6
CDR3aa: CASSPKTGDPYEQYF; CDR3nt: TGTGCCAGCTCACCAAAGACAGGGGATCCGTACGAGCAGTACTTC; v_gene: TRBV18; abundance: .; d_gene: TRBD1; j_gene: TRBJ2-7
CDR3aa: CASSLLASGSTDTQYF; CDR3nt: TGTGCCAGCAGCCTACTGGCTAGCGGGAGCACAGATACGCAGTATTTT; v_gene: TRBV13; abundance: .; d_gene: TRBD2; j_gene: TRBJ2-3
CDR3aa: CASSLGLAGETDTQYF; CDR3nt: TGTGCCAGCAGTTTAGGACTAGCGGGAGAAACAGATACGCAGTATTTT; v_gene: TRBV28; abundance: .; d_gene: TRBD2; j_gene: TRBJ2-3